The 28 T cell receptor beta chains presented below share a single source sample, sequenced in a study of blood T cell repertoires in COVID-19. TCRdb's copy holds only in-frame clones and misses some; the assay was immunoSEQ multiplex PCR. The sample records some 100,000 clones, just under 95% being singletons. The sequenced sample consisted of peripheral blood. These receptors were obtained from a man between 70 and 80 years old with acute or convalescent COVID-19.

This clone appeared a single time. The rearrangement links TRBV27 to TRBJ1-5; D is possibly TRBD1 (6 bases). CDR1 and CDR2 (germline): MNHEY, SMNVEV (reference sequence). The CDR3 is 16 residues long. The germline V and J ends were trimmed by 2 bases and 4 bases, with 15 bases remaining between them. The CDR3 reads CASSLTGQRPNQPQHF. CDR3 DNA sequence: TGTGCCAGCAGTTTAACAGGACAGCGGCCTAATCAGCCCCAGCATTTT.

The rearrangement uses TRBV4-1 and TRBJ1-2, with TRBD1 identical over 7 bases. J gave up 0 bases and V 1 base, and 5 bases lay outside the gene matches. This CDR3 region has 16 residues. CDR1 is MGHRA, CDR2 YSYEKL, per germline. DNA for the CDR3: TGCGCCAGCAGCCAAGGTGGGACAGCAGCTAACTATGGCTACACCTTC. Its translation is CASSQGGTAANYGYTF.

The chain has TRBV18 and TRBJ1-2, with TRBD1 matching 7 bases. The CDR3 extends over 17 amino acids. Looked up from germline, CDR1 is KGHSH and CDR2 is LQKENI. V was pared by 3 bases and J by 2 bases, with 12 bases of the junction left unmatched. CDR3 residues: CASSPNAPTGANYGYTF. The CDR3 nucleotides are TGTGCCAGCTCACCTAACGCTCCTACAGGGGCCAACTATGGCTACACCTTC.

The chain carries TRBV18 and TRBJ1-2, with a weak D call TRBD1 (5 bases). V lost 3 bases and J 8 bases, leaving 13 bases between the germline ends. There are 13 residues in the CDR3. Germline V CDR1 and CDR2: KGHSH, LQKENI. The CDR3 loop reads CASSPGGPEGYTF. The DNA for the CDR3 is TGTGCCAGCTCACCGGGGGGACCCGAGGGCTACACCTTC.

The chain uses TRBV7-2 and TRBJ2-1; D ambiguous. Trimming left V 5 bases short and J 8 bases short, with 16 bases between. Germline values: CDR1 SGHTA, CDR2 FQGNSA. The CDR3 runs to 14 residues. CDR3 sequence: CASSHFTDLDEQFF. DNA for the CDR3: TGTGCCAGCAGCCATTTTACTGATTTAGATGAGCAGTTCTTC.

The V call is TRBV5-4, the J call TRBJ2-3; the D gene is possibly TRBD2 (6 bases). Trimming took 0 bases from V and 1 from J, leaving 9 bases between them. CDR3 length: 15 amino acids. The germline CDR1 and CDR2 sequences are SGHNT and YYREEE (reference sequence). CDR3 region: CASSLALARTDTQYF. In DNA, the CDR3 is TGTGCCAGCAGCTTGGCCCTAGCGCGCACAGATACGCAGTATTTT.

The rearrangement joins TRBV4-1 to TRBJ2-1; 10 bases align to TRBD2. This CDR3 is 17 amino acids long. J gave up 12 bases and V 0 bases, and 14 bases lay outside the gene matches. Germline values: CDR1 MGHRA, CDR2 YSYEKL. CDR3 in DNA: TGCGCCAGCAGCCAAGAAGGGAGCGGGGGGGCCGGAGATGGGCAGTTCTTC. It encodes CASSQEGSGGAGDGQFF.

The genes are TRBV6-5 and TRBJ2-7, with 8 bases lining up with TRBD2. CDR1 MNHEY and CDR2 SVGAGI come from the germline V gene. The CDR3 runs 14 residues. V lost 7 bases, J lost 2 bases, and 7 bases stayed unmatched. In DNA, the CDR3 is TGTGCCAGCAAGCCAGCGGGGGTTCCCTACGAGCAGTACTTC. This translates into CASKPAGVPYEQYF.

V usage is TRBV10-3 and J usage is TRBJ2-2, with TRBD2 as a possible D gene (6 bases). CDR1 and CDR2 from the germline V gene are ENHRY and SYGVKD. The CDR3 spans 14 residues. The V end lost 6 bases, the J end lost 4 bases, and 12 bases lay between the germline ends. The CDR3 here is CAISTLAPTGELFF. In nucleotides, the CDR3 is TGTGCCATCAGCACACTAGCTCCCACCGGGGAGCTGTTTTTT.

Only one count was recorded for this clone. The CDR3 is CASSATGDHQPQHF. The CDR3 DNA reads TGTGCCAGCTCAGCGACAGGGGACCATCAGCCCCAGCATTTT. This rearrangement joins TRBV18 to TRBJ1-5; 8 bases match TRBD1. Trimming removed 5 bases from V and 5 bases from J; junction bases left unmatched: 5. Per the germline V gene, CDR1 is KGHSH and CDR2 is LQKENI. The CDR3 is made up of 14 amino acids.

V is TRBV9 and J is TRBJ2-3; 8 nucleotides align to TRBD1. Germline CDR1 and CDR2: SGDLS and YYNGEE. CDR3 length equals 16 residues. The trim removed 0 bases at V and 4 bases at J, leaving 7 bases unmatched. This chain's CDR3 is CASSVVQGASADTQYF. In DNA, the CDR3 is TGTGCCAGCAGCGTAGTTCAGGGGGCGTCGGCAGATACGCAGTATTTT.

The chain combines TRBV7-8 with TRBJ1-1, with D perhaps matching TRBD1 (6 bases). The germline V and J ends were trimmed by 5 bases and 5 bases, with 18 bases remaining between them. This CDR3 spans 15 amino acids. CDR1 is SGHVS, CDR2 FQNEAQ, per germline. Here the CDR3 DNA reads TGTGCCAGCAGCGCTCGACAGGCTCGAGGGACTGAAGCTTTCTTT. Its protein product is CASSARQARGTEAFF. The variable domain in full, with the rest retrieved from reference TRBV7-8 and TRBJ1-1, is GAGVSQSPRYKVAKRGQDVALRCDPISGHVSLFWYQQALGQGPEFLTYFQNEAQLDKSGLPSDRFFAERPEGSVSTLKIQRTQQEDSAVYLCASSARQARGTEAFFGQGTRLTVV.

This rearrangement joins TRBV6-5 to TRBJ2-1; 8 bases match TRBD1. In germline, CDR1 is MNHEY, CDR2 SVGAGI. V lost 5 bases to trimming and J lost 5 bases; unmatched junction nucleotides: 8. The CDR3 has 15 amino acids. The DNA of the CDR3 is TGTGCCAGCAGTAGGACAGGGTCGGGAGACAATGAGCAGTTCTTC. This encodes CASSRTGSGDNEQFF.

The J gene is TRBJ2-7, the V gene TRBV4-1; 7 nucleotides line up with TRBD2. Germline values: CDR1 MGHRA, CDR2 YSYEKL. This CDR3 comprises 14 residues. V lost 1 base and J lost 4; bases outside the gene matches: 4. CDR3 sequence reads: CASSQGGGEYEQYF. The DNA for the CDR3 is TGCGCCAGCAGCCAAGGCGGGGGAGAGTACGAGCAGTACTTC.

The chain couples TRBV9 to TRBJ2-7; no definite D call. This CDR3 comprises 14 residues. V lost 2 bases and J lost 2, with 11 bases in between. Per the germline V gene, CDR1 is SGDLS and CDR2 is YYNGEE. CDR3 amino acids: CASSVSSTTYEQYF. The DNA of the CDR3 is TGTGCCAGCAGCGTTAGCTCTACTACCTACGAGCAGTACTTC.

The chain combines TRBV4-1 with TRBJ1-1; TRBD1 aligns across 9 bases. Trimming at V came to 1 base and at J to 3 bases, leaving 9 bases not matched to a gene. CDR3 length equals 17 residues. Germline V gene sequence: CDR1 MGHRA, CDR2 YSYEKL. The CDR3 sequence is CASSQGLLDRGYTEAFF. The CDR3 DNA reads TGCGCCAGCAGCCAAGGGCTCCTGGACAGGGGCTACACTGAAGCTTTCTTT.

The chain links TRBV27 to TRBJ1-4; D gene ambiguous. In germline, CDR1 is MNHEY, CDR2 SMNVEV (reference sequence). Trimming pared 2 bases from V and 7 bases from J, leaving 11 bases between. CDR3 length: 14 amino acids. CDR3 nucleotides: TGTGCCAGCAGTTTACTACGCTTCCGTGAAAAACTGTTTTTT. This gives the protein CASSLLRFREKLFF.

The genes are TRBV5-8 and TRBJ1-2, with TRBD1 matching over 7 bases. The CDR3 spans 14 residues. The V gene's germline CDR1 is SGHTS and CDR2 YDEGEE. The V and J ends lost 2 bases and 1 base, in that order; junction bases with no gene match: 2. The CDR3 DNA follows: TGTGCCAGCAGCTTCCGGGACAGTAACTATGGCTACACCTTC. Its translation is CASSFRDSNYGYTF.

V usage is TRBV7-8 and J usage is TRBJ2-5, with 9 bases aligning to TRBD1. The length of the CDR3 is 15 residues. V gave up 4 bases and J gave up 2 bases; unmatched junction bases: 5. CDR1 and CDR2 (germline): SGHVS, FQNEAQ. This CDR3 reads CASSWDRAIQETQYF. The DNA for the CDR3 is TGTGCCAGCAGCTGGGACAGGGCAATTCAAGAGACCCAGTACTTC.

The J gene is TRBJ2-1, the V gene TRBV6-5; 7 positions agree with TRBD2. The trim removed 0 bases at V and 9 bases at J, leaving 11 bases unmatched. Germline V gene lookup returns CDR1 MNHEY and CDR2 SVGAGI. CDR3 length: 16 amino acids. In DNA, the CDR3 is TGTGCCAGCAGTTACTCGGAAGAGACTAGCTTAACTGAGCAGTTCTTC. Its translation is CASSYSEETSLTEQFF.

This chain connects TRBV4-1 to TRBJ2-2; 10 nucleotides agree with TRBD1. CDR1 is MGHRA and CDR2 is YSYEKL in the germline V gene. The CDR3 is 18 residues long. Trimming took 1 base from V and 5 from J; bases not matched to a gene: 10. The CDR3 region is CASSQVWGQGIQTGELFF. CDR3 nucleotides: TGCGCCAGCAGCCAAGTCTGGGGACAGGGGATCCAAACCGGGGAGCTGTTTTTT.

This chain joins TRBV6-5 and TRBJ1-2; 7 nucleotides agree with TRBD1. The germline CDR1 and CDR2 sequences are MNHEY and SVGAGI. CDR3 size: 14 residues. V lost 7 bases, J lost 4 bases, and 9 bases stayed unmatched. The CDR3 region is CASTSRGRSYGYTF. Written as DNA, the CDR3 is TGTGCCAGCACCTCCAGGGGGAGATCCTATGGCTACACCTTC.

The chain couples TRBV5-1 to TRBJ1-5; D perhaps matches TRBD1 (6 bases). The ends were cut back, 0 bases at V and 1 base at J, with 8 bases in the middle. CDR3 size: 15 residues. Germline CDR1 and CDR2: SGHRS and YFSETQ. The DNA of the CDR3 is TGCGCCAGCAGCTTGGGGACAGACAGCAATCAGCCCCAGCATTTT. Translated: CASSLGTDSNQPQHF.

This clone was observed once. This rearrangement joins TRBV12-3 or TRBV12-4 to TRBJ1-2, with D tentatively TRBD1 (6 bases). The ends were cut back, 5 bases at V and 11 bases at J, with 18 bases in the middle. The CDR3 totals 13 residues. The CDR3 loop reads CASSPGQIQGYTF. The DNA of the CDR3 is TGTGCCAGCAGTCCCGGACAGATACAAGGGTACACCTTC.

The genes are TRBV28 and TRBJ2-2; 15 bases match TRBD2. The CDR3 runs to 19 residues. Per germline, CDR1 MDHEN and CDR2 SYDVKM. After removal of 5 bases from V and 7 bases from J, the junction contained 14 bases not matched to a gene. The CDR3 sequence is CASSRPGLAGGRRVGELFF. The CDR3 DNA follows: TGTGCCAGCAGTCGTCCCGGACTAGCGGGAGGGCGGCGGGTCGGGGAGCTGTTTTTT.

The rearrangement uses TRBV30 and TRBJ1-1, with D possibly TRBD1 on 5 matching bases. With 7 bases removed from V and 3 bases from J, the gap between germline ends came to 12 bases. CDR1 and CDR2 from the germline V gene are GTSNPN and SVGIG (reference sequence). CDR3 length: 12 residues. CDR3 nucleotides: TGTGCCTTCCAGGGTCCATACACTGAAGCTTTCTTT. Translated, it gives CAFQGPYTEAFF.

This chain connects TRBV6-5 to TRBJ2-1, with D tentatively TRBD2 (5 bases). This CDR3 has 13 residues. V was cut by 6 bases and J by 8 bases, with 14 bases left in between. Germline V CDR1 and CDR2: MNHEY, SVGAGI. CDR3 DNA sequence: TGTGCCAGCAGCCTTTTCCTAGCTGATGAGCAGTTCTTC. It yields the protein CASSLFLADEQFF.

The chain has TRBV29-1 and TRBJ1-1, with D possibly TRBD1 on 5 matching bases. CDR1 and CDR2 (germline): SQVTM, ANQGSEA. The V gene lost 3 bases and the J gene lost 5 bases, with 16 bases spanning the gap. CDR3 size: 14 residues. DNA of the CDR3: TGCAGCGTTGATGCTGGCAGGGTCGCGACTGAAGCTTTCTTT. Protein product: CSVDAGRVATEAFF.